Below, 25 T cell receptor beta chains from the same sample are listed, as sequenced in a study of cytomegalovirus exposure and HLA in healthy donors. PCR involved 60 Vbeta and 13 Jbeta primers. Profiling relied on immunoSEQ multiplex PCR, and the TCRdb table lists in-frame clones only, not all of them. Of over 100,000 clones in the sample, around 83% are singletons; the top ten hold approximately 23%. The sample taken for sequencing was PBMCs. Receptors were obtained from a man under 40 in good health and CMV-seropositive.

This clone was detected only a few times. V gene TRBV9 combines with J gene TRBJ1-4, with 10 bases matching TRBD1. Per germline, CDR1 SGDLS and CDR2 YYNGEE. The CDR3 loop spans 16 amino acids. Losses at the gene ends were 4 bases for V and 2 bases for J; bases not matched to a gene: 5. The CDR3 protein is CASSRQGAGTNEKLFF. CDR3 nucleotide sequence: TGTGCCAGCAGCAGACAGGGGGCGGGGACTAATGAAAAACTGTTTTTT.

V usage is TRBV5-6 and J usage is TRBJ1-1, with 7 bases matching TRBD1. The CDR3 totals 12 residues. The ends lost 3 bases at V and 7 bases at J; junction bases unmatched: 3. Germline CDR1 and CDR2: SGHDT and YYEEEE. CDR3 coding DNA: TGTGCCAGCAGCTCGGGACAGCTTGAAGCTTTCTTT. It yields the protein CASSSGQLEAFF.

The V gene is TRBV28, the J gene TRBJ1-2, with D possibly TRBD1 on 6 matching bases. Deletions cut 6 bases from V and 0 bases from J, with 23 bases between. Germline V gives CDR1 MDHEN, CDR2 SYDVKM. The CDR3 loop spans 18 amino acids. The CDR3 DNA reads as TGTGCCAGCAGACCGGGGGGGAGGGGGGGGATTACTAACTATGGCTACACCTTC. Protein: CASRPGGRGGITNYGYTF.

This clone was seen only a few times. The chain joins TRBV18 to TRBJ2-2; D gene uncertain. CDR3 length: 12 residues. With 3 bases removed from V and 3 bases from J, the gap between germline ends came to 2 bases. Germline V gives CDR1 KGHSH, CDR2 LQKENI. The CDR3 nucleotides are TGTGCCAGCTCACCCTACACCGGGGAGCTGTTTTTT. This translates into CASSPYTGELFF.

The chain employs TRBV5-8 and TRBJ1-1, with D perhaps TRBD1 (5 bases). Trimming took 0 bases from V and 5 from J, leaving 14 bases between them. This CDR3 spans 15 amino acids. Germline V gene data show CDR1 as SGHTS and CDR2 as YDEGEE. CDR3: CASSLVPGVETEAFF. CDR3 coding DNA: TGTGCCAGCAGCTTGGTCCCGGGGGTAGAAACTGAAGCTTTCTTT.

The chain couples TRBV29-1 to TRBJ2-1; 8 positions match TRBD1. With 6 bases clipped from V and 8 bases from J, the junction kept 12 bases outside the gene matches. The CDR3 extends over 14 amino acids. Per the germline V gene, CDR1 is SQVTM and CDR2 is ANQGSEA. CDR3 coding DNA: TGCAGCGTGGAGACAGGGGATCGTGTTTATGAGCAGTTCTTC. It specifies CSVETGDRVYEQFF.

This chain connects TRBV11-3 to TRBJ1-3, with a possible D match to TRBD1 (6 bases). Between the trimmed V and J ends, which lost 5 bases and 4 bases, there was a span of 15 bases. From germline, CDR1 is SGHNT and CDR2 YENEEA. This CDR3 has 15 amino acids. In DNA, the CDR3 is TGTGCCAGCAGCCTAAGAGGGGGAACCGGAAACACCATATATTTT. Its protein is CASSLRGGTGNTIYF.

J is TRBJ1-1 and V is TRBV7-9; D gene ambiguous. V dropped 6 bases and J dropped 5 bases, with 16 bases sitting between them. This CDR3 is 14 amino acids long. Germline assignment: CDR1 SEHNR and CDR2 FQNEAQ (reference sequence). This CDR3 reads CASSYSDAGTEAFF. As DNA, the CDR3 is TGTGCCAGCAGTTACTCGGATGCGGGGACTGAAGCTTTCTTT.

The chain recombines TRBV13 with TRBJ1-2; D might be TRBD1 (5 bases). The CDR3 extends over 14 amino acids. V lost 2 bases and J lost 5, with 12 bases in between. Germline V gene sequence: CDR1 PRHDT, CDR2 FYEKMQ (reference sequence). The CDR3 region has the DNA TGTGCCAGCAGCTTAACAGGAGTAGTGTATGGCTACACCTTC. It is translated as CASSLTGVVYGYTF.

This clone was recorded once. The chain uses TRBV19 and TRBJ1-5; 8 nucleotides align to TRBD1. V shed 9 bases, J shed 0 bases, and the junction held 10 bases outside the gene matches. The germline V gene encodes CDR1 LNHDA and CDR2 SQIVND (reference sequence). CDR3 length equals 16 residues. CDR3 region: CASRTGRHPSNQPQHF. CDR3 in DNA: TGTGCCAGCCGGACAGGGAGGCACCCTAGCAATCAGCCCCAGCATTTT.

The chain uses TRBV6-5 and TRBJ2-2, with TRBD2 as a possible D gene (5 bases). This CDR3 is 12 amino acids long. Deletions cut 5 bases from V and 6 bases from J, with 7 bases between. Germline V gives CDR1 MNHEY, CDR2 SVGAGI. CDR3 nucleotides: TGTGCCAGCAGTAAACTAGCCGGGGAGCTGTTTTTT. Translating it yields CASSKLAGELFF.

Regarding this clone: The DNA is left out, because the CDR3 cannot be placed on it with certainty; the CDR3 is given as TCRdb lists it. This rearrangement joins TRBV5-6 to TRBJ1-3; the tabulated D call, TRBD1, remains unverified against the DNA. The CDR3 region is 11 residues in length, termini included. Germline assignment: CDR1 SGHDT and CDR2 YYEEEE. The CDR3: CASGVGTGSDF.

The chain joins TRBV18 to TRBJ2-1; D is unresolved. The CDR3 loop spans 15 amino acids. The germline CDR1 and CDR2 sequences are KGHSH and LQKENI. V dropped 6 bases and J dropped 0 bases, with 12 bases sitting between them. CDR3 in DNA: TGTGCCAGCTCGCCAGCCCCCAGCTCCTACAATGAGCAGTTCTTC. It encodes CASSPAPSSYNEQFF.

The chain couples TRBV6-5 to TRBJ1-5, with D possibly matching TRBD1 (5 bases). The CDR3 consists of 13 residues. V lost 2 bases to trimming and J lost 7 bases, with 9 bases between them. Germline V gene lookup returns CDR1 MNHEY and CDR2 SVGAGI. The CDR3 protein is CASSYGGGQPQHF. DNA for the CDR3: TGTGCCAGCAGTTACGGGGGAGGGCAGCCCCAGCATTTT.

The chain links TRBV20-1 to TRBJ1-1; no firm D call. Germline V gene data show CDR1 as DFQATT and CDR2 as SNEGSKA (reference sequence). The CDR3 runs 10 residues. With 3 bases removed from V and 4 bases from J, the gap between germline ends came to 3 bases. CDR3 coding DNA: TGCAGTGCTAGTAGCACTGAAGCTTTCTTT. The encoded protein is CSASSTEAFF.

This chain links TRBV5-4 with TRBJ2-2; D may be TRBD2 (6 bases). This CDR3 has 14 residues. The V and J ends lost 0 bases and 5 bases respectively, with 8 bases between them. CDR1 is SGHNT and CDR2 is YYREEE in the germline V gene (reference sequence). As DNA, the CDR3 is TGTGCCAGCAGCTTGGTAGGGAGGACCGGGGAGCTGTTTTTT. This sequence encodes CASSLVGRTGELFF.

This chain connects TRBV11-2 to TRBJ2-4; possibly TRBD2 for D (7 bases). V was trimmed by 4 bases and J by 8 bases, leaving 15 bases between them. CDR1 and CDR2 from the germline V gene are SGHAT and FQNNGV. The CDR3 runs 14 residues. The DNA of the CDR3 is TGTGCCAGCAGCTGGACGGGGGGCCGGGACATTCAGTACTTC. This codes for CASSWTGGRDIQYF.

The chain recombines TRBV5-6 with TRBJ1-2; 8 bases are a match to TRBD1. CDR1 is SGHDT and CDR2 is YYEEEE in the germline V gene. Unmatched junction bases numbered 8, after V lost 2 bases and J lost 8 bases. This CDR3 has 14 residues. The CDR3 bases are TGTGCCAGCAGCTTCCTTCAGGGGGCTGAGGGCTACACCTTC. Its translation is CASSFLQGAEGYTF.

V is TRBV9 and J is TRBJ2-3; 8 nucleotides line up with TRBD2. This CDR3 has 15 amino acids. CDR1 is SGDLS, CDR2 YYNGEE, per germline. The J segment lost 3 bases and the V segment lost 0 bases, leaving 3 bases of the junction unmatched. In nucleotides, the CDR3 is TGTGCCAGCAGCGTAGGAGGCGGGAGGACAGATACGCAGTATTTT. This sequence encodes CASSVGGGRTDTQYF.

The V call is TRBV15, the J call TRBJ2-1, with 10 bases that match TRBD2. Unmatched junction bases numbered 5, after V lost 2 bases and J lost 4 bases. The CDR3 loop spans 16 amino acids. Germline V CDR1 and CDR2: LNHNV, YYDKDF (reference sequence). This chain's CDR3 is CATSRPLAGRYNEQFF. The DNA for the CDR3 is TGTGCCACCAGCAGACCACTAGCGGGACGATACAATGAGCAGTTCTTC. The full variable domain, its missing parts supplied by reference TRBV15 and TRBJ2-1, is DAMVIQNPRYQVTQFGKPVTLSCSQTLNHNVMYWYQQKSSQAPKLLFHYYDKDFNNEADTPDNFQSRRPNTSFCFLDIRSPGLGDTAMYLCATSRPLAGRYNEQFFGPGTRLTVL.

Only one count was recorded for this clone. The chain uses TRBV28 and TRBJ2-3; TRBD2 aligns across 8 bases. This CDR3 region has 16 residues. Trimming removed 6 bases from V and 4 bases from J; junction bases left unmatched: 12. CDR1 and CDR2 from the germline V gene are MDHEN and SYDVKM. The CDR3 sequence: CASSPRGSGSADTQYF. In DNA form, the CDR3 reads TGTGCCAGCAGCCCACGGGGAAGCGGGAGTGCAGATACGCAGTATTTT.

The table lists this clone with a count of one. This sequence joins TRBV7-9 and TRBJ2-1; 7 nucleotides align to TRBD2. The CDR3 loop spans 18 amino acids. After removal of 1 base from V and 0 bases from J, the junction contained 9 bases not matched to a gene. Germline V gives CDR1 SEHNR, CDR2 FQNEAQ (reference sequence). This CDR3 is CASSLDRWGGNSYNEQFF. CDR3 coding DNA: TGTGCCAGCAGCTTAGATCGGTGGGGGGGTAACTCCTACAATGAGCAGTTCTTC.

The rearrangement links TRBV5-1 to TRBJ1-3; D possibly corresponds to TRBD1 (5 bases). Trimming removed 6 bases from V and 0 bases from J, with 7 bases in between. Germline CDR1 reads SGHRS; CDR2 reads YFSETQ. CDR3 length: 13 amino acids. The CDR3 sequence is CASTGGSGNTIYF. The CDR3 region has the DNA TGCGCCAGCACGGGGGGCTCTGGAAACACCATATATTTT.

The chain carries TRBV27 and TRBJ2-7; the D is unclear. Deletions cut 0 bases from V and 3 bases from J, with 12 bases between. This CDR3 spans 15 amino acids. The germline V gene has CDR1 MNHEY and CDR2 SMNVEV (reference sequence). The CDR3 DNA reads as TGTGCCAGCAGTTTATCGGGCAGGATAATCTACGAGCAGTACTTC. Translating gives CASSLSGRIIYEQYF.

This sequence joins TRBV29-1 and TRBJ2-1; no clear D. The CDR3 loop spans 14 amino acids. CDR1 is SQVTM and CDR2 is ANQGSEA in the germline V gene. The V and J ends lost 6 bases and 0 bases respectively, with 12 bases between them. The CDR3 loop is CSVTRINSYNEQFF. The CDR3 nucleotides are TGCAGCGTGACGAGGATTAACTCCTACAATGAGCAGTTCTTC.